Each of the 32 T cell receptor beta chains below was sequenced from the same sample in a study of OX40 agonist ivuxolimab in advanced cancers. The protocol used for the library was the immunoSEQ multiplex PCR assay. Entries here come from immuneACCESS through TCRdb and include only in-frame sequences with V and J called. Some clones fail to appear in such tables; in the studies checked, an unresolved V gene covers under half of the shortfall, and the cause of the remainder is unknown. Across this sample there are tens of thousands of clones, with just over 85% seen only once. Of the sample, roughly 0.88% is held by the ten largest clones. The starting material was CD4+ or CD8+ T cells sorted from blood, obtained in a trial of the OX40 agonist ivuxolimab. These receptors originate from an adult with an advanced solid tumor such as melanoma, head and neck, liver or kidney cancer.

This clone was seen just once. The chain is built from TRBV5-6 and TRBJ2-4; D is unresolved. CDR1 and CDR2 (germline): SGHDT, YYEEEE. The CDR3 has 12 residues. Trimming removed 4 bases from V and 7 bases from J, with 9 bases in between. The CDR3 region has the DNA TGTGCCAGCAGCCAAAGCCCCAACATTCAGTACTTC. Protein: CASSQSPNIQYF.

The chain carries TRBV5-4 and TRBJ1-2; the D gene is possibly TRBD1 (5 bases). There are 15 residues in the CDR3. Trimming shortened V by 4 bases and J by 6 bases, and 19 bases separated the two germline ends. Germline V gene sequence: CDR1 SGHNT, CDR2 YYREEE (reference sequence). As DNA, the CDR3 is TGTGCCAGCAGCCCGGACCAATTCCCCAGGGATGGCTACACCTTC. Protein: CASSPDQFPRDGYTF.

The chain combines TRBV11-2 with TRBJ2-7, with 7 nucleotides matching TRBD1. CDR1 SGHAT and CDR2 FQNNGV come from the germline V gene. This CDR3 is 11 amino acids long. Unmatched junction bases numbered 5, after V lost 4 bases and J lost 11 bases. This chain's CDR3 is CASSSTGDEYF. In DNA, the CDR3 is TGTGCCAGCAGCTCAACAGGGGATGAGTACTTC.

The chain links TRBV18 to TRBJ2-7; D unresolved. V shed 0 bases and J shed 7 bases, with 13 bases lying between them. Per the germline V gene, CDR1 is KGHSH and CDR2 is LQKENI. The CDR3 runs 14 residues. CDR3 DNA: TGTGCCAGCTCACCACCAGCGACGCTCGGTGAGCAGTACTTC. This codes for CASSPPATLGEQYF.

The CDR3 sequence: CAITLDREFPTDTQYF. Written as DNA, the CDR3 is TGTGCCATCACCCTGGACAGGGAATTTCCCACAGATACGCAGTATTTT. The V call is TRBV10-3, the J call TRBJ2-3, with 8 bases aligning to TRBD1. The V gene's germline CDR1 is ENHRY and CDR2 SYGVKD. Trimming cost V 7 bases and J 2 bases; bases outside gene matches: 11. CDR3 size: 16 residues.

The chain is built from TRBV5-1 and TRBJ1-6; 7 bases line up with TRBD1. V trimming: 0 bases; J trimming: 10 bases; junction bases outside the gene matches: 7. There are 15 residues in the CDR3. CDR1 is SGHRS and CDR2 is YFSETQ in the germline V gene. The CDR3 bases are TGCGCCAGCAGCTTGGTAGACAGGGAGGGGTCACCCCTCCACTTT. Protein sequence: CASSLVDREGSPLHF.

This chain links TRBV18 with TRBJ2-7; 7 positions match TRBD2. There are 15 residues in the CDR3. Per the germline V gene, CDR1 is KGHSH and CDR2 is LQKENI. Trimming removed 6 bases from V and 3 bases from J; junction bases left unmatched: 11. For the CDR3, the DNA is TGTGCCAGCTCCCCGGGGGGTGGAGTCTACTACGAGCAGTACTTC. Translating gives CASSPGGGVYYEQYF.

The rearrangement joins TRBV5-1 to TRBJ2-3; D is perhaps TRBD2 (5 bases). The CDR3 contains 14 residues. Germline CDR1 SGHRS, CDR2 YFSETQ. V was trimmed by 7 bases and J by 2 bases, leaving 14 bases between them. The CDR3 coding sequence is TGCGCCAGCCGCGGGCAGACCTACACAGATACGCAGTATTTT. Its translation is CASRGQTYTDTQYF.

This clone was detected once. CDR3 in amino acids: CASTIFGTGVPGANVLTF. Here the CDR3 DNA reads TGTGCCAGTACCATCTTTGGGACGGGTGTCCCTGGGGCCAACGTCCTGACTTTC. The J gene is TRBJ2-6, the V gene TRBV19, with D perhaps being TRBD1 or TRBD2 (5 bases each). Germline V CDR1 and CDR2: LNHDA, SQIVND (reference sequence). V was pared by 7 bases and J by 2 bases, with 21 bases between. The CDR3 has 18 amino acids.

This chain links TRBV19 with TRBJ1-2; 8 nucleotides align to TRBD1. The germline V gene encodes CDR1 LNHDA and CDR2 SQIVND (reference sequence). The V gene end was trimmed by 7 bases and the J gene end by 1 base; junction bases not matched to a gene: 5. The CDR3 is made up of 14 amino acids. The CDR3 reads CASTADRGNYGYTF. Here the CDR3 DNA reads TGTGCCAGTACCGCTGACAGGGGTAACTATGGCTACACCTTC.

J is TRBJ2-1 and V is TRBV28; D unresolved. V lost 3 bases and J 9 bases, leaving 9 bases between the germline ends. Germline V CDR1 and CDR2: MDHEN, SYDVKM. The CDR3 covers 12 residues. The CDR3 DNA reads TGTGCCAGCAGTTTCCCCAAAGGTGAGCAGTTCTTC. This sequence encodes CASSFPKGEQFF.

This clone was counted between two and nine times. This CDR3 reads CASHPRPDTEAFF. The CDR3 DNA reads TGTGCCAGCCACCCCCGGCCCGACACTGAAGCTTTCTTT. The chain is built from TRBV28 and TRBJ1-1; D call uncertain. CDR1 is MDHEN, CDR2 SYDVKM, per germline. Trimming cost V 8 bases and J 3 bases, with 13 bases left between them. The CDR3 totals 13 residues.

The chain carries TRBV28 and TRBJ2-1; 8 bases match TRBD1. CDR1 MDHEN and CDR2 SYDVKM come from the germline V gene. J gave up 4 bases and V 4 bases, and 9 bases lay outside the gene matches. The CDR3 loop spans 16 amino acids. The DNA of the CDR3 is TGTGCCAGCAGTTGGGCACAGGGGGTAGTATACAATGAGCAGTTCTTC. The encoded protein is CASSWAQGVVYNEQFF.

The chain is built from TRBV18 and TRBJ2-7, with 9 bases fitting TRBD2. The J segment lost 5 bases and the V segment lost 2 bases, leaving 10 bases of the junction unmatched. Germline CDR1 is KGHSH and CDR2 is LQKENI. The CDR3 extends over 16 amino acids. CDR3 in DNA: TGTGCCAGCTCACCATTTCAGCCTAGCGGGACCAACGAGCAGTACTTC. It yields the protein CASSPFQPSGTNEQYF.

V usage is TRBV7-9 and J usage is TRBJ2-1, with D perhaps TRBD1 (5 bases). Trimming took off 3 bases at V and 0 bases at J, with 6 bases between the two ends. Germline V gene lookup returns CDR1 SEHNR and CDR2 FQNEAQ (reference sequence). The CDR3 sequence is 14 residues long. This CDR3 reads CASSFRGSYNEQFF. The CDR3 coding sequence is TGTGCCAGCAGCTTTAGGGGCTCCTACAATGAGCAGTTCTTC.

This clone was detected once. The chain links TRBV5-1 to TRBJ2-5; D might be TRBD1 or TRBD2, each matching 5 bases. V shed 4 bases and J shed 2 bases, with 9 bases lying between them. Germline lookup yields CDR1 SGHRS and CDR2 YFSETQ. The length of the CDR3 is 13 residues. Here the CDR3 DNA reads TGCGCCAGCAGCCGGGGCATTCAAGAGACCCAGTACTTC. Residues: CASSRGIQETQYF.

The chain links TRBV28 to TRBJ1-2; tentative D call: TRBD1 (6 bases). Germline CDR1 reads MDHEN; CDR2 reads SYDVKM. This CDR3 spans 14 amino acids. With 11 bases removed from V and 2 bases from J, the gap between germline ends came to 18 bases. The DNA for the CDR3 is TGTGCCTGCTCTTCAGGGGTAGGGAACTATGGCTACACCTTC. This sequence encodes CACSSGVGNYGYTF.

V and J are TRBV27 and TRBJ2-3; 7 bases are a match to TRBD2. The CDR3 spans 15 residues. V trimming: 3 bases; J trimming: 3 bases; junction bases outside the gene matches: 6. Germline CDR1 and CDR2: MNHEY and SMNVEV (reference sequence). The DNA of the CDR3 is TGTGCCAGCAGTTTTATGGGGGAGGGGACAGATACGCAGTATTTT. This codes for CASSFMGEGTDTQYF.

The chain recombines TRBV7-2 with TRBJ1-6; no clear D. Trimming stripped 5 bases from V and 6 bases from J, with 17 bases between. The CDR3 consists of 16 residues. From germline, CDR1 is SGHTA and CDR2 FQGNSA. The CDR3 loop reads CASSAMSKGSNSPLHF. The CDR3 nucleotides read TGTGCCAGCAGCGCCATGTCCAAGGGCTCTAATTCACCCCTCCACTTT.

This sequence joins TRBV4-1 and TRBJ2-3; 7 nucleotides line up with TRBD2. CDR1 is MGHRA and CDR2 is YSYEKL in the germline V gene. The CDR3 loop spans 12 amino acids. V dropped 4 bases and J dropped 14; count of bases not matched to a gene: 9. CDR3 protein: CASSLKPGLLYF. The CDR3 nucleotides are TGCGCCAGCAGCCTGAAACCGGGACTATTGTATTTT.

V and J are TRBV5-1 and TRBJ2-3; the match to TRBD2 covers 8 bases. V lost 0 bases and J lost 1; bases outside the gene matches: 10. Germline assignment: CDR1 SGHRS and CDR2 YFSETQ. The CDR3 loop spans 18 amino acids. The CDR3: CASSLGLAGIFGTDTQYF. The CDR3 DNA reads as TGCGCCAGCAGCTTGGGGCTAGCGGGCATTTTCGGCACAGATACGCAGTATTTT. Full variable domain (missing parts from reference TRBV5-1 and TRBJ2-3): KAGVTQTPRYLIKTRGQQVTLSCSPISGHRSVSWYQQTPGQGLQFLFEYFSETQRNKGNFPGRFSGRQFSNSRSEMNVSTLELGDSALYLCASSLGLAGIFGTDTQYFGPGTRLTVL.

This chain links TRBV18 with TRBJ1-5; D not resolved. The CDR3 loop spans 17 amino acids. CDR1 KGHSH and CDR2 LQKENI come from the germline V gene. Trimming cost V 5 bases and J 2 bases, with 19 bases left between them. The CDR3 is CASSSPDTLAGNQPQHF. The CDR3 bases are TGTGCCAGCTCATCCCCCGACACATTGGCCGGCAATCAGCCCCAGCATTTT.

The rearrangement links TRBV5-1 to TRBJ2-1; 8 bases match TRBD2. J lost 10 bases, V lost 0 bases, and 18 bases had no gene match. From germline, CDR1 is SGHRS and CDR2 YFSETQ. This CDR3 has 18 amino acids. The CDR3: CASSLAVRLRGAPGEQFF. DNA for the CDR3: TGCGCCAGCAGCTTGGCGGTTCGACTGCGGGGGGCCCCCGGGGAGCAGTTCTTC. Using reference TRBV5-1 and TRBJ2-1 for the parts outside the CDR3, the full variable domain is KAGVTQTPRYLIKTRGQQVTLSCSPISGHRSVSWYQQTPGQGLQFLFEYFSETQRNKGNFPGRFSGRQFSNSRSEMNVSTLELGDSALYLCASSLAVRLRGAPGEQFFGPGTRLTVL.

The rearrangement uses TRBV6-5 and TRBJ2-7; 8 nucleotides align to TRBD1. The CDR3 has 15 amino acids. Germline V gives CDR1 MNHEY, CDR2 SVGAGI. J was trimmed by 3 bases and V by 7 bases; bases with no gene match: 11. The CDR3 region is CASTRDRNKYYEQYF. CDR3 sequence (DNA): TGTGCCAGCACCCGGGACAGGAACAAATACTACGAGCAGTACTTC.

The V and J genes are TRBV1 and TRBJ1-5; the DNA was not used to check the table's D call, TRBD1. TRBV1 is deemed a pseudogene. The CDR3 has 23 amino acids. The CDR3 coding sequence is TGCACCAGCAGCCAAGATGAGACTCCGTACAGGGTGGGTTACGGTTATAGCAATCAGCCCCAGCATTTT. This encodes CTSSQDETPYRVGYGYSNQPQHF.

V is TRBV10-3 and J is TRBJ2-2; D is undetermined. This CDR3 contains 15 residues. Germline CDR1 reads ENHRY; CDR2 reads SYGVKD. Between the trimmed V and J ends, which lost 4 bases and 4 bases, there was a span of 13 bases. The CDR3 DNA reads TGTGCCATCAGTGTCCAGGCAGGTACCACCGGGGAGCTGTTTTTT. Encoded protein: CAISVQAGTTGELFF.

The genes are TRBV7-2 and TRBJ2-1; perhaps TRBD2 as D (6 bases). CDR1 is SGHTA, CDR2 FQGNSA, per germline. Trimming stripped 0 bases from V and 2 bases from J, with 8 bases between. This CDR3 contains 15 residues. The CDR3 DNA sequence: TGTGCCAGCAGCTTAGCACGGGGGACCTACAATGAGCAGTTCTTC. Protein sequence: CASSLARGTYNEQFF.

This clone has just one count. The chain joins TRBV2 to TRBJ2-5, with D perhaps matching TRBD1 (5 bases). The CDR3 is 15 amino acids. Germline CDR1 reads SNHLY; CDR2 reads FYNNEI. The ends were cut back, 3 bases at V and 4 bases at J, with 15 bases in the middle. This CDR3 reads CASSDKWGSVETQYF. DNA of the CDR3: TGTGCCAGCAGTGATAAGTGGGGCTCCGTAGAGACCCAGTACTTC.

The chain combines TRBV4-1 with TRBJ2-1, with TRBD2 identical over 10 bases. CDR3 length: 20 residues. J gave up 7 bases and V 1 base, and 19 bases lay outside the gene matches. Germline assignment: CDR1 MGHRA and CDR2 YSYEKL. The CDR3 DNA is TGCGCCAGCAGCCAAGGTCGGGGTATTTCCGAGCGGGGGGGCAGGAATGAGCAGTTCTTC. Translating gives CASSQGRGISERGGRNEQFF.

The chain has TRBV6-1 and TRBJ1-3; 7 nucleotides align to TRBD1. The CDR3 contains 15 residues. The ends lost 6 bases at V and 0 bases at J; junction bases unmatched: 5. Germline V gene lookup returns CDR1 MNHNS and CDR2 SASEGT. The DNA of the CDR3 is TGTGCCAGCAGCTTGGGACAGCACTCTGGAAACACCATATATTTT. The encoded protein is CASSLGQHSGNTIYF.

The rearrangement uses TRBV7-2 and TRBJ2-5, with D perhaps assigned TRBD1 or TRBD2 (5 bases each). Trimming shortened V by 7 bases and J by 4 bases, and 19 bases separated the two germline ends. The CDR3 extends over 15 amino acids. CDR1 SGHTA and CDR2 FQGNSA come from the germline V gene. CDR3 loop: CASTKGTTLGETQYF. The CDR3 DNA sequence: TGTGCCAGCACCAAAGGGACCACACTAGGAGAGACCCAGTACTTC.

The chain couples TRBV11-1 to TRBJ2-3; D not certain. The CDR3 loop spans 13 amino acids. The germline V gene has CDR1 SGHAT and CDR2 FQDESV (reference sequence). The ends were cut back, 7 bases at V and 4 bases at J, with 12 bases in the middle. DNA for the CDR3: TGTGCCAGCAACCTTGGATCCGCAGATACGCAGTATTTT. Amino acid sequence: CASNLGSADTQYF.